This TCR beta chain was recorded in a study of Graves' ophthalmopathy and Graves' hyperthyroidism (dated by TCRdb to the late 2010s). Looking at the study overall: Peripheral blood was collected before any treatment was given, at the time of initial diagnosis. The study used TCR beta repertoire signatures to distinguish Graves' ophthalmopathy from Graves' hyperthyroidism and to predict progression to ophthalmopathy. In total, 135 blood samples were TCR-sequenced: around 42 ophthalmopathy, some 75 hyperthyroidism and roughly 17 hyperthyroidism-to-ophthalmopathy patients. To explore V-J signatures distinguishing ophthalmopathy from hyperthyroidism, a discovery set of about a hundred patients (around 44 ophthalmopathy, over 55 stable hyperthyroidism) was enrolled. An independent validation cohort was composed of 18 to 20 hyperthyroidism patients and about 17 patients who later progressed from hyperthyroidism to ophthalmopathy. T-cell repertoires of thyroid tissue and blood were compared in several hyperthyroidism patients. Following sampling, methimazole starting at 30 mg daily was administered to hyperthyroidism patients, and high-dose intravenous methylprednisolone was administered to ophthalmopathy patients.

For repertoire sequencing, TCR beta CDR3 regions were amplified from RNA transcripts. The first round was an RT-PCR using HTBI primers with the Qiagen OneStep RT-PCR kit, and this first round was followed by a second-round multiplex PCR, then size selection and purification. The libraries underwent paired-end sequencing with 100 bp reads on an Illumina HiSeq2000. The original methods were these. Reads were processed with SOAPnuke, discarding reads with adapters, uncalled bases, mean Phred below 15, or no exact constant-primer or identifier match. High-quality paired reads were merged with COPE v1.2.5. Each unique nucleotide sequence was defined as a clonotype, and clonotypes were aligned to IMGT TRB V, D and J references with MiTCR v1.1. The analysis was limited to V-J combinations with a frequency above 0.0001, which together covered over 99% of the repertoires. For each V-J combination, a TCR clonal expansion and chaos score was defined as F50 clonal expansion divided by the chaos observed in the TCRdist matrix. Features were reduced by Welch's t-statistics and random forest to over 10 V-J combinations, which fed a naive Bayes classifier. The Morisita-Horn index was used to measure how similar the thyroid and blood repertoires were. The public reads were run again by TCRdb, first through fastp at Q25 and then through MiXCR, and only productive beta chains were kept. Every entry covers one CDR3 protein and lists the most common genes and DNA from its rows. For this entry, the V and J calls and clone size follow TCRdb and not the study's own pipeline. The sample records 600,000 to 950,000 distinct CDR3 sequences, roughly 41% of which are singletons. The biggest ten clones account for about 40% of the sample.

Beyond this particular receptor, the publication reports: Most expanded thyroid clonotypes with frequency above 0.001 were also detected in blood, suggesting blood repertoires may reflect the thyroid immune response. In cross-validation, the 13-signature model distinguished ophthalmopathy from stable hyperthyroidism with 85% to 90% sensitivity and about 84% specificity, and in the test set the corresponding values were 80% and 75%. In validation, the model predicted ophthalmopathy progression with less than 71% sensitivity and about 77% specificity; some 13 predicted patients were CT-confirmed with GO in a median of approximately 6.2 months. No statistical method was used to predetermine the sample size, and group allocation was not hidden from the investigators.

Of note for this clonotype: The antigen this receptor binds is unknown. Qualities for individual bases were not recorded, and no much larger clone is one base off.

The ophthalmopathy patients had moderately to severely active disease, with a Clinical Activity Score of 3 or higher, a NOSPECS grade of 4 or higher, and a disease duration of less than 3 months. Anyone with other autoimmune diseases, uncontrolled infections, pregnancy or lactation was excluded from the study. Clinical symptoms, serum thyroxine, TRAb, thyroid ultrasound and orbital computed tomography formed the basis of the diagnosis. Ficoll-Paque density gradient centrifugation was used to isolate PBMCs from around 9.1 ml of fresh peripheral blood. Total RNA was extracted with Trizol reagent and quality-checked on an Agilent 2100 Bioanalyzer. Sample: peripheral blood. The clonotype was recovered from an adult man with Graves' ophthalmopathy.

This receptor has the CDR3 CASSQNLESAFF. The nucleotide sequence is given as TGTGCCAGCAGCCAGAACCTTGAATCAGCTTTCTTT. The rearranged chain carries TRBV6-5 and TRBJ1-1; the D gene remains uncertain. Between the V and J ends, shortened by 6 bases and 10 bases respectively, the junction contains 15 bases. The germline V gene supplies CDR1 MNHEY and CDR2 SVGAGI. The CDR3 runs 12 residues from the cysteine to the phenylalanine. Only CDR3 DNA remains: 36 bases, in frame from the first base.